This TCR beta chain was profiled in a study of blood T cell repertoires in COVID-19 (dated by TCRdb to the early 2020s). General notes on the study: Samples covering the acute and convalescent phases of COVID-19 were provided by collaborators in the United States, Italy and Spain. The dataset comprised deeply sampled blood TCRbeta repertoires from subjects exposed to, actively infected with, or recovered from COVID-19. A freely available public database, intended as a resource for researchers studying the immune response to SARS-CoV-2, is where the repertoires were released. The prospective study material was composed of cDNA or gDNA derived from T cells, B-cell-depleted T cells, or PBMCs. The samples were drawn from two sources: the first 160 participants of the ongoing ImmuneRACE study, and 1,200 or so subjects contributed by 6 global collaborators. Nearly every sample came with metadata listing a de-identified subject ID, COVID-19 status, age in years and sex. Where available, HLA class I and class II types were obtained from metadata supplied by the sample provider rather than from assay-based typing. The paper's findings and limits, for the study overall: The amount of clinical and demographic metadata varied by source and participant and was provided uncurated.

Its CDR3 holds 13 amino acids, cysteine through phenylalanine. The read is trimmed to its CDR3 DNA, 39 bases read in frame from base 1. CDR1 SGHDT and CDR2 YYEEEE were looked up in the germline V gene. V loses 2 bases of germline sequence and J loses 4 bases, and the interval between the two ends is 9 bases. The immunoSEQ Assay, a bias-controlled multiplex PCR, was used to amplify TCRbeta CDR3 regions from genomic DNA. As for the original processing: Within the assay, amplification of reference gene primers was used to estimate how many nucleated cells each sample contained. To quantify the absolute abundance of each unique TCRbeta CDR3 rearrangement, sequence reads were collapsed and filtered. For each sample, productive Simpson clonality was calculated as the square root of Simpson's diversity index over productive rearrangements. TCRdb took this table from immuneACCESS and kept in-frame rearrangements with V and J called. Such tables lack part of the clones; where checked against another copy, unresolved V genes explain under half of the gap, and the rest is unexplained. Clone size and the V and J calls come from that table; the DNA yielded D and trimming. The sample table shows 400,000 to 500,000 clones, and about nine tenths are seen once. Around 1.4% of the sample is taken by the ten largest.

Each collaborating institution followed its own protocols to collect whole blood in K2EDTA tubes. For TCRbeta analysis, collaborators shipped samples in one of three forms: frozen whole blood, isolated PBMCs, or DNA extracted from either of those sample types. In this sample, this clone turned up once. The antigen this receptor binds is unknown. No base quality information exists; no much larger clone differs at one position. The sequence was collected from a woman aged 25-40 years with active or convalescent COVID-19. This sequence uses TRBV5-6 and TRBJ1-2; the D region possibly corresponds to TRBD1 (5 bases align). The sample consisted of peripheral blood. The DNA is as follows: TGTGCCAGCAGCTTTGGGGGAGGCTATGGCTACACCTTC. This translates into CASSFGGGYGYTF.